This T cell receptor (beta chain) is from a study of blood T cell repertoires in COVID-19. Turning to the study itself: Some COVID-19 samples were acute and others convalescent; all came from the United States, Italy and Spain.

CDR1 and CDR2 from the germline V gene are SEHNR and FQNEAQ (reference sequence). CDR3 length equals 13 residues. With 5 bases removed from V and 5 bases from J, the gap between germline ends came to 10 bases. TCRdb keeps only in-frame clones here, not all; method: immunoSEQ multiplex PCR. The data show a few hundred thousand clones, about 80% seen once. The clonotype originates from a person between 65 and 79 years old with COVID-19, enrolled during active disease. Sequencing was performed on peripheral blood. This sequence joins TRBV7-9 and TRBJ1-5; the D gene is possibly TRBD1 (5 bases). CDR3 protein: CASSRDGDQPQHF. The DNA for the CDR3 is TGTGCCAGCAGCAGGGACGGAGATCAGCCCCAGCATTTT.